One and the same sample provided the 22 T cell receptor beta chains below, sequenced in a study of blood T cell repertoires in COVID-19. Clones were sequenced by immunoSEQ multiplex PCR, and TCRdb holds only the in-frame ones, with some missing. This repertoire shows 90,000 to 120,000 clones, over 65% found once; its top ten account for under 30%. The sequenced sample was peripheral blood. Source of these receptors: a man in his sixties with acute or convalescent COVID-19.

The rearrangement joins TRBV15 to TRBJ2-5; D not certain. Germline loops: CDR1 LNHNV, CDR2 YYDKDF (reference sequence). V dropped 5 bases and J dropped 7 bases, with 14 bases sitting between them. CDR3 size: 13 residues. The CDR3 is CATSPASHGTQYF. The CDR3 region has the DNA TGTGCCACCAGCCCCGCGTCCCACGGGACCCAGTACTTC.

In this sample, this clone turned up a few times. The chain combines TRBV2 with TRBJ1-1; the D gene is possibly TRBD1 (5 bases). There are 14 residues in the CDR3. Between the trimmed V and J ends, which lost 6 bases and 4 bases, there was a span of 15 bases. The germline V gene has CDR1 SNHLY and CDR2 FYNNEI. CDR3 residues: CASRLTDFGTEAFF. DNA of the CDR3: TGTGCCAGCAGGTTGACAGACTTTGGCACTGAAGCTTTCTTT.

This clone has just one count. The chain is built from TRBV27 and TRBJ2-5; 11 nucleotides match TRBD2. CDR3 length: 14 residues. After removal of 5 bases from V and 5 bases from J, the junction contained 4 bases not matched to a gene. From germline, CDR1 is MNHEY and CDR2 SMNVEV (reference sequence). In DNA form, the CDR3 reads TGTGCCAGCAGTCCCCGACTAGCGGGGGAGACCCAGTACTTC. Amino acids: CASSPRLAGETQYF.

V is TRBV28 and J is TRBJ1-4, with 7 bases identical to TRBD1. CDR1 and CDR2 (germline): MDHEN, SYDVKM. V lost 6 bases to trimming and J lost 0 bases; unmatched junction nucleotides: 4. The CDR3 length is 15 residues. The chain's CDR3 is CASRSQGATNEKLFF. As DNA, the CDR3 is TGTGCCAGCAGAAGTCAGGGGGCAACTAATGAAAAACTGTTTTTT.

This rearrangement joins TRBV21-1 to TRBJ2-4; TRBD2, as called in the table, went unchecked against the DNA. TRBV21-1 is listed as a pseudogene. The CDR3 spans 15 residues. DNA of the CDR3: TGTGCCAGCAGCAAAGAGAGGGAATCCAAAAACATTCAGTACTTC. Translated, it gives CASSKERESKNIQYF.

The chain combines TRBV19 with TRBJ2-2; no firm D call. This CDR3 comprises 15 residues. In germline, CDR1 is LNHDA, CDR2 SQIVND (reference sequence). Trimming shortened V by 3 bases and J by 1 base, and 9 bases separated the two germline ends. CDR3 loop: CASSMRRLNTGELFF. The CDR3 DNA follows: TGTGCCAGTAGTATGCGGCGGTTGAACACCGGGGAGCTGTTTTTT.

V gene TRBV19 combines with J gene TRBJ2-3, with D unresolved. Germline lookup yields CDR1 LNHDA and CDR2 SQIVND (reference sequence). CDR3 length equals 13 residues. Trimming took off 6 bases at V and 11 bases at J, with 18 bases between the two ends. The CDR3 loop reads CASSEQLLWRQYF. The CDR3 DNA reads as TGTGCCAGTAGCGAACAACTTCTCTGGAGGCAGTATTTT.

V is TRBV10-3 and J is TRBJ2-7, with D hard to call. From germline, CDR1 is ENHRY and CDR2 SYGVKD. V gave up 4 bases and J gave up 1 base, with 5 bases separating them. There are 12 residues in the CDR3. CDR3 loop: CAISGQSYEQYF. Here the CDR3 DNA reads TGTGCCATCAGTGGGCAATCCTACGAGCAGTACTTC.

The chain recombines TRBV11-3 with TRBJ2-5; perhaps TRBD1 as D (5 bases). The V end lost 1 base, the J end lost 5 bases, and 14 bases lay between the germline ends. This CDR3 is built from 15 residues. CDR1 is SGHNT and CDR2 is YENEEA in the germline V gene. The CDR3 protein is CASSLGGRVGETQYF. DNA of the CDR3: TGTGCCAGCAGCTTAGGCGGCAGGGTCGGGGAGACCCAGTACTTC.

This clone was observed once. The chain combines TRBV18 with TRBJ2-3; 10 bases map to TRBD1. This CDR3 is built from 15 residues. The ends lost 3 bases at V and 6 bases at J; junction bases unmatched: 6. The V gene's germline CDR1 is KGHSH and CDR2 LQKENI. CDR3 bases: TGTGCCAGCTCACCCAGGGACAGGGGAGGCGATACGCAGTATTTT. This sequence encodes CASSPRDRGGDTQYF.

Concerning this clone itself: One junction end does not reproduce the germline sequence, and a read error may be involved. The chain couples TRBV28 to TRBJ1-2; possible D gene TRBD1, 5 bases. The CDR3 contains 14 residues. The germline CDR1 and CDR2 sequences are MDHEN and SYDVKM. CDR3 bases: TGTACCAGCAGCCGGGGAGGGGTGGGGAATGGCTACACCTTC. Protein sequence: CTSSRGGVGNGYTF.

The chain employs TRBV24-1 and TRBJ1-2, with 7 positions matching TRBD1. This CDR3 comprises 15 residues. The germline gives CDR1 KGHDR, CDR2 SFDVKD. The junction had 10 bases not matched to a gene; V was cut back by 5 bases and J by 5 bases. CDR3 amino acids: CATSGHLGTAYGYTF. The CDR3 bases are TGTGCCACCAGTGGCCATCTAGGGACAGCGTATGGCTACACCTTC.

This chain uses TRBV6-2 or TRBV6-3 with TRBJ1-1, with D perhaps matching TRBD1 (6 bases). Germline V gene data show CDR1 as MNHEY and CDR2 as SVGEGT. There are 15 residues in the CDR3. Trimming left V 5 bases short and J 4 bases short, with 17 bases between. CDR3 coding DNA: TGTGCCAGCAGTCAGACAGGAGGAATGGGCACTGAAGCTTTCTTT. It encodes CASSQTGGMGTEAFF.

This clone has a single count. The junction departs from the called germline gene at one end, perhaps through a read error. The chain couples TRBV11-3 to TRBJ2-1; possible D gene TRBD2, 6 bases. Per germline, CDR1 SGHNT and CDR2 YENEEA. This CDR3 region has 13 residues. Written as DNA, the CDR3 is TGTGCCAGCAGATTAGGACTATACAATGAGCAGTTCTTC. Its protein product is CASRLGLYNEQFF.

V and J are TRBV10-3 and TRBJ2-7, with 14 positions matching TRBD2. J was trimmed by 1 base and V by 9 bases; bases with no gene match: 5. The CDR3 is 15 amino acids. The germline gives CDR1 ENHRY, CDR2 SYGVKD. CDR3 sequence (DNA): TGTGCCATTAGGGGGACTAGCGGGAGATCCTACGAGCAGTACTTC. Its translation: CAIRGTSGRSYEQYF.

This chain joins TRBV2 and TRBJ2-4, with a tentative D call TRBD2 (6 bases). Germline V gene data show CDR1 as SNHLY and CDR2 as FYNNEI. The V and J ends lost 1 base and 0 bases respectively, with 10 bases between them. This CDR3 is built from 16 residues. CDR3 in amino acids: CASSEDPGLAKNIQYF. CDR3 DNA: TGTGCCAGCAGTGAAGATCCGGGACTAGCCAAAAACATTCAGTACTTC. The full variable domain, its missing parts supplied by reference TRBV2 and TRBJ2-4, is EPEVTQTPSHQVTQMGQEVILRCVPISNHLYFYWYRQILGQKVEFLVSFYNNEISEKSEIFDDQFSVERPDGSNFTLKIRSTKLEDSAMYFCASSEDPGLAKNIQYFGAGTRLSVL.

Of note for this clone: A junction end diverges from the germline sequence, so it may reflect a read error. The chain has TRBV15 and TRBJ1-2, with a weak D call TRBD1 (5 bases). The germline CDR1 and CDR2 sequences are LNHNV and YYDKDF (reference sequence). The CDR3 extends over 12 amino acids. CDR3 sequence reads: CATSNRYRFYRF. CDR3 in DNA: TGTGCCACCAGCAACCGTTACAGGTTTTACCGCTTC.

The chain carries TRBV15 and TRBJ2-3; 10 positions match TRBD2. After removal of 8 bases from V and 7 bases from J, the junction contained 6 bases not matched to a gene. The germline V gene has CDR1 LNHNV and CDR2 YYDKDF (reference sequence). The CDR3 sequence is 13 residues long. The CDR3 spells CATEAGGSYTQYF. The CDR3 DNA sequence: TGTGCCACCGAAGCGGGAGGGTCCTATACGCAGTATTTT.

CDR3 loop: CASSLESPPYEQYF. The CDR3 DNA sequence: TGTGCCAGCAGCCTAGAAAGTCCCCCCTACGAGCAGTACTTC. The chain is built from TRBV5-4 and TRBJ2-7; the D is unclear. Deletions cut 4 bases from V and 2 bases from J, with 13 bases between. CDR3 length equals 14 residues. The germline V gene encodes CDR1 SGHNT and CDR2 YYREEE (reference sequence). Looking up the rest from reference TRBV5-4 and TRBJ2-7 gives the full variable domain: ETGVTQSPTHLIKTRGQQVTLRCSSQSGHNTVSWYQQALGQGPQFIFQYYREEENGRGNFPPRFSGLQFPNYSSELNVNALELDDSALYLCASSLESPPYEQYFGPGTRLTVT.

The CDR3 spells CASSSGTGYYEQYF. The CDR3 coding sequence is TGCGCCAGCAGCTCCGGGACAGGGTACTACGAGCAGTACTTC. The chain is built from TRBV5-1 and TRBJ2-7; 9 bases agree with TRBD1. Germline loops: CDR1 SGHRS, CDR2 YFSETQ. J lost 3 bases, V lost 3 bases, and 4 bases had no gene match. This CDR3 has 14 residues. Drawing the rest from reference TRBV5-1 and TRBJ2-7, the complete variable domain is KAGVTQTPRYLIKTRGQQVTLSCSPISGHRSVSWYQQTPGQGLQFLFEYFSETQRNKGNFPGRFSGRQFSNSRSEMNVSTLELGDSALYLCASSSGTGYYEQYFGPGTRLTVT.

The genes are TRBV28 and TRBJ2-1; 13 bases agree with TRBD2. Per the germline V gene, CDR1 is MDHEN and CDR2 is SYDVKM. This CDR3 contains 14 residues. The V gene end was trimmed by 7 bases and the J gene end by 6 bases; junction bases not matched to a gene: 3. The CDR3 loop is CASMRTSGSNEQFF. DNA of the CDR3: TGTGCCAGCATGAGGACTAGCGGGAGCAATGAGCAGTTCTTC.

DNA for the CDR3: TGTGCCAGCAGCTTAGGGACAGGGCTCACTGAAGCTTTCTTT. Amino acids: CASSLGTGLTEAFF. This chain links TRBV7-2 with TRBJ1-1; 8 bases agree with TRBD1. This CDR3 has 14 residues. Trimming cost V 1 base and J 4 bases; bases outside gene matches: 2. Germline values: CDR1 SGHTA, CDR2 FQGNSA.